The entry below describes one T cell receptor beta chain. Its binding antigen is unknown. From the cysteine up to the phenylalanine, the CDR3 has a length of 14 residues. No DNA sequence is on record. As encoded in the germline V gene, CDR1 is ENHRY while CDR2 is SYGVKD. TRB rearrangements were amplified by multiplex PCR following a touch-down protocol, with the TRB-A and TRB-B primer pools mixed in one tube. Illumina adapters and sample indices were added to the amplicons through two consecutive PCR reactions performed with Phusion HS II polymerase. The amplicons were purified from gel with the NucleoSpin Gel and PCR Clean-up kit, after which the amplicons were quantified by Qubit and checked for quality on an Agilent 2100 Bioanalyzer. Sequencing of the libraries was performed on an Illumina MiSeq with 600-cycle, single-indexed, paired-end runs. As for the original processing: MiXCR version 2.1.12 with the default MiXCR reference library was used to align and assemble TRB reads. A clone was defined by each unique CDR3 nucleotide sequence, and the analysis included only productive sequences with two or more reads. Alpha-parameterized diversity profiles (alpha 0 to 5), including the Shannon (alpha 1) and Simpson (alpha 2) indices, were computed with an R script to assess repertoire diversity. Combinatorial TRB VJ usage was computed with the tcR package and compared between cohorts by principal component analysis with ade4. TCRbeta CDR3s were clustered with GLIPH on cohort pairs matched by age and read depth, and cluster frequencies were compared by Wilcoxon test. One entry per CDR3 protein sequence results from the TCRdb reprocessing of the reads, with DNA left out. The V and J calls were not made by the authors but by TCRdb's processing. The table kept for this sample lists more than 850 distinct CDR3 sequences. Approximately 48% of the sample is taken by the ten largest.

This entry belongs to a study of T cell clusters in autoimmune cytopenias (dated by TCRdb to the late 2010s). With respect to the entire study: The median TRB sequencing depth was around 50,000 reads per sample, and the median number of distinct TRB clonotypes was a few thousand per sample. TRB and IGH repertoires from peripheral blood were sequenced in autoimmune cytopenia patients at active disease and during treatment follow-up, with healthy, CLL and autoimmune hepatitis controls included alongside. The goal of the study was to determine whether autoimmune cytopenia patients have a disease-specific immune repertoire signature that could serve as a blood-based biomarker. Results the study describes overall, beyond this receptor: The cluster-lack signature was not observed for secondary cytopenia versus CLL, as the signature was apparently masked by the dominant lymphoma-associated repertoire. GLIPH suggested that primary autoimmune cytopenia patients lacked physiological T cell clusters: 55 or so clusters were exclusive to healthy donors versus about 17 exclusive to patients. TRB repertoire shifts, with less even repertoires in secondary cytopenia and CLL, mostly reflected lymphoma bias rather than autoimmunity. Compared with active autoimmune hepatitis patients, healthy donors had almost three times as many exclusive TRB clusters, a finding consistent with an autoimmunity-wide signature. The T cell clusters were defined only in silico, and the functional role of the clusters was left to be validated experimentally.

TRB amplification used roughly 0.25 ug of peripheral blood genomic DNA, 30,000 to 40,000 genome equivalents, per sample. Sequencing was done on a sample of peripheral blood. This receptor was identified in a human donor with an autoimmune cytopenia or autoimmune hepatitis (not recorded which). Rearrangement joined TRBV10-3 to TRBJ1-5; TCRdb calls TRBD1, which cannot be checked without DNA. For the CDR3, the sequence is CAISGQNLRQPQHF.